The clone carrying this TCR beta chain was seen just once. The sorted conventional CD4+ T cells were CD25-low and CD127-high, with genomic DNA sequenced. V lost 4 bases and J lost 8, with 22 bases in between. The germline CDR1 and CDR2 sequences are SGHDT and YYEEEE. The CDR3 contains 16 residues. This record comes from a study of regulatory and conventional T cells in RAG deficiency. Sequencing used immunoSEQ multiplex PCR; TCRdb keeps in-frame clones, though not all of them. The table has 24,000 or so clones, approximately 93% seen once. These data are also associated with another study on regulatory T cells. That paper states: The PCR used 52 TRBV and 13 TRBJ primers. Patient repertoires had restricted TRB V-J pairs and skewed V and J usage, most in Tregs.

The clonotype comes from a human donor in good health. This chain connects TRBV5-6 to TRBJ2-1; tentative D call: TRBD1 (5 bases). Sequencing used CD4+ T cells sorted from blood. The DNA of the CDR3 is TGTGCCAGCAGCCGAATCTCAGCAGGGCGAGGCCATGAGCAGTTCTTC. This encodes CASSRISAGRGHEQFF. The entire variable domain, with the rest obtained from reference TRBV5-6 and TRBJ2-1, is as follows: DAGVTQSPTHLIKTRGQQVTLRCSPKSGHDTVSWYQQALGQGPQFIFQYYEEEERQRGNFPDRFSGHQFPNYSSELNVNALLLGDSALYLCASSRISAGRGHEQFFGPGTRLTVL.